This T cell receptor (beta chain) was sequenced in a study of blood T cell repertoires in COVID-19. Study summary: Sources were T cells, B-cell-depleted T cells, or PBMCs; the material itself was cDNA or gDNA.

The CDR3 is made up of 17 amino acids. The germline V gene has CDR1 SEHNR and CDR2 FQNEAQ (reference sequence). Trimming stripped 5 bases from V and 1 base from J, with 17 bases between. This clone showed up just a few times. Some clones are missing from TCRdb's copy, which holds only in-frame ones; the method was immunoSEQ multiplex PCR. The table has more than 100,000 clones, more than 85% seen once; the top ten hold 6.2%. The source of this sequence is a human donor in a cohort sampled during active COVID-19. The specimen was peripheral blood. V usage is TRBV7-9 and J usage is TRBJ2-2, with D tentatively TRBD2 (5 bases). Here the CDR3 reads CASSPSALRENTGELFF. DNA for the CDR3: TGTGCCAGCAGCCCTTCAGCTTTACGGGAGAACACCGGGGAGCTGTTTTTT.